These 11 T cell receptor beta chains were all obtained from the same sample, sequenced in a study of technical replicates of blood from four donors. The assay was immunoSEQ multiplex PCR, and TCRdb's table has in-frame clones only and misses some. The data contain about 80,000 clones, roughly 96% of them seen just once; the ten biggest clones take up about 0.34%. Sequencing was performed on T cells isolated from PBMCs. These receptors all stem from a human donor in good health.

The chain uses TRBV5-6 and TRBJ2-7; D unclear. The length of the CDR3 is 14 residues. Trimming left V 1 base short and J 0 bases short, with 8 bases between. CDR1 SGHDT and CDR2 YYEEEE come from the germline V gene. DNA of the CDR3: TGTGCCAGCAGCTTGTCGGGTAGCTCCTACGAGCAGTACTTC. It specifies CASSLSGSSYEQYF.

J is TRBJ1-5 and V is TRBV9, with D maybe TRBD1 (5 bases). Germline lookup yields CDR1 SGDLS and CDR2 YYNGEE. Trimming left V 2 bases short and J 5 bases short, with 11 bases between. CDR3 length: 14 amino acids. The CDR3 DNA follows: TGTGCCAGCAGCGTCTATATACAGGATCAGCCCCAGCATTTT. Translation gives CASSVYIQDQPQHF.

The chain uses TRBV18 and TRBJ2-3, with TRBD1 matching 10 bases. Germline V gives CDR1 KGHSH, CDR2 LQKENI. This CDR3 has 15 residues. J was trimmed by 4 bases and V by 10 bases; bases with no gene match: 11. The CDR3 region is CATEPGQGPPDTQYF. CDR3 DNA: TGTGCCACGGAACCGGGACAGGGGCCCCCAGATACGCAGTATTTT.

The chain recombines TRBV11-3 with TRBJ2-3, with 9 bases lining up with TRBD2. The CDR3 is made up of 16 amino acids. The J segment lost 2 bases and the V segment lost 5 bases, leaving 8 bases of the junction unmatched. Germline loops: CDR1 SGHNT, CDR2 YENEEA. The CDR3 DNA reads TGTGCCAGCAGCCCAAGGACTAGCGAGCTCACAGATACGCAGTATTTT. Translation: CASSPRTSELTDTQYF.

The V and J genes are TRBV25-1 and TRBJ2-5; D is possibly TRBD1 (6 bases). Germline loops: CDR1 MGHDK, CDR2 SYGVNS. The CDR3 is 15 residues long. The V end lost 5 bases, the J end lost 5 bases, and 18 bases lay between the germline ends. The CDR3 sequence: CASSPSRGTRETQYF. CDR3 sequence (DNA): TGTGCCAGCAGTCCTTCTAGGGGGACCAGGGAGACCCAGTACTTC.

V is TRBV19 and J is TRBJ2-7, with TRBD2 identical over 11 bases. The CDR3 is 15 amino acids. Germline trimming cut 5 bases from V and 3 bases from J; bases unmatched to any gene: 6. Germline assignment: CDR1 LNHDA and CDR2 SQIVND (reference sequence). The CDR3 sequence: CASSPLLAGVYEQYF. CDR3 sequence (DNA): TGTGCCAGTAGTCCACTACTAGCGGGAGTCTACGAGCAGTACTTC. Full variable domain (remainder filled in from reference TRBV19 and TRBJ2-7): DGGITQSPKYLFRKEGQNVTLSCEQNLNHDAMYWYRQDPGQGLRLIYYSQIVNDFQKGDIAEGYSVSREKKESFPLTVTSAQKNPTAFYLCASSPLLAGVYEQYFGPGTRLTVT.

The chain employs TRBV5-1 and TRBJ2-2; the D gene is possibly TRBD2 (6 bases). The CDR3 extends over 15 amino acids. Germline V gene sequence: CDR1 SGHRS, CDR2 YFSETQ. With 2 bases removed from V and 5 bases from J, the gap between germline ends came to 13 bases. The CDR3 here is CASSLSGVDTGELFF. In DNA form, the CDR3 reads TGCGCCAGCAGCTTATCGGGAGTCGATACCGGGGAGCTGTTTTTT.

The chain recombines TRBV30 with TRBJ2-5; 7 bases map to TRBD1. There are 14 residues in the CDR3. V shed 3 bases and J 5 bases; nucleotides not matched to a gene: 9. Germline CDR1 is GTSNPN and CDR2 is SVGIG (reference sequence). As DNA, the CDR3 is TGTGCCTGGAGACGGACAGGTACCCTGGAGACCCAGTACTTC. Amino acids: CAWRRTGTLETQYF. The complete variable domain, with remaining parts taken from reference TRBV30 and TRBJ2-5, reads SQTIHQWPATLVQPVGSPLSLECTVEGTSNPNLYWYRQAAGRGLQLLFYSVGIGQISSEVPQNLSASRPQDRQFILSSKKLLLSDSGFYLCAWRRTGTLETQYFGPGTRLLVL.

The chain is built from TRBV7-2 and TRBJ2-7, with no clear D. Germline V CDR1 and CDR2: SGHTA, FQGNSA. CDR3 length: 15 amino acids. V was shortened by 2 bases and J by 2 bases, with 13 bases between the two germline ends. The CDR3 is CASSLYRSGAYEQYF. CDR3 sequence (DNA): TGTGCCAGCAGCTTATATAGGTCTGGAGCCTACGAGCAGTACTTC.

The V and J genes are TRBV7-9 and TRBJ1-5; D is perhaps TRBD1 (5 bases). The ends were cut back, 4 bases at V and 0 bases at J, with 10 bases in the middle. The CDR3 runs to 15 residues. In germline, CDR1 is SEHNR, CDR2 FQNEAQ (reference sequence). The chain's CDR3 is CASSYTGYSNQPQHF. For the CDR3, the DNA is TGTGCCAGCAGCTATACAGGCTATAGCAATCAGCCCCAGCATTTT.

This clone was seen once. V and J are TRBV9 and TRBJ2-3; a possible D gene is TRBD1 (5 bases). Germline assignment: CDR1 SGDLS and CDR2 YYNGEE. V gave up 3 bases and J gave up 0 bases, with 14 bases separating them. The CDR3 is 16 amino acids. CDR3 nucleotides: TGTGCCAGCAGCGACGCAAAACAGGATAGCACAGATACGCAGTATTTT. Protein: CASSDAKQDSTDTQYF.